The clone carrying this TCR beta chain has a handful of counts. Antigen unknown. The CDR3 consists of 14 residues. Deletions cut 4 bases from V and 4 bases from J, with 13 bases between. CDR1 MGHDK and CDR2 SYGVNS come from the germline V gene. This sample was included in a study of T cell repertoires in cytomegalovirus infection. Background on the study: The authors relied on CMV epitopes, both recently identified HLA-C-restricted and well-studied HLA-B-restricted. Signatures in public TCR beta sequences pointed to both CMV infection and matching HLA type. Study conclusions and caveats: Clonotypes of TCR beta that were HLA-C-restricted and CMV-specific dominated the ex vivo response. Cumulative frequency (of public TCR beta family members) identified carriers of CMV plus the relevant HLA.

TCRdb re-analysed the reads in MiXCR, keeping a single row per CDR3 protein. Among some 940,000 distinct CDR3 sequences, roughly a third were seen once, and the ten largest hold around 15%. The receptor comes from a human donor in good health (CMV status not recorded). Some clones in this sample may be carry-over from other donors' samples. The chain carries TRBV25-1 and TRBJ2-5; D not resolved. The specimen comprised cultured CD8+ T cells from PBMCs, sampled from culture after CMV antigen stimulation. The CDR3 region has the DNA TGTGCCAGCAGTGCCGAAATGAGAGTAGAGACCCAGTACTTC. Protein sequence: CASSAEMRVETQYF.